The clone carrying this T cell receptor beta chain occurred a few times. The sample originates from a study of blood T cell repertoires in COVID-19. The V gene lost 0 bases and the J gene lost 5 bases, with 8 bases spanning the gap. Germline CDR1 SGHNT, CDR2 YYREEE (reference sequence). The CDR3 has 13 residues. Authors' analysis steps: How many nucleated cells were present was estimated from reference gene primer amplification. This table comes from immunoSEQ multiplex PCR, and its TCRdb copy is limited to in-frame clones, with some not included. V and J calls and clone size come straight from that table; D and trimming were deduced from the DNA. The table shows 250,000 to 350,000 clones, with approximately 86% occurring only once.

The chain has TRBV5-4 and TRBJ1-2; TRBD1 is a possible D gene (5 bases). Input material: peripheral blood. This receptor was obtained from a woman in her seventies with COVID-19, enrolled during active disease. In DNA, the CDR3 is TGTGCCAGCAGCTTGGCCAGGGATTATGGCTACACCTTC. Amino acid sequence: CASSLARDYGYTF.